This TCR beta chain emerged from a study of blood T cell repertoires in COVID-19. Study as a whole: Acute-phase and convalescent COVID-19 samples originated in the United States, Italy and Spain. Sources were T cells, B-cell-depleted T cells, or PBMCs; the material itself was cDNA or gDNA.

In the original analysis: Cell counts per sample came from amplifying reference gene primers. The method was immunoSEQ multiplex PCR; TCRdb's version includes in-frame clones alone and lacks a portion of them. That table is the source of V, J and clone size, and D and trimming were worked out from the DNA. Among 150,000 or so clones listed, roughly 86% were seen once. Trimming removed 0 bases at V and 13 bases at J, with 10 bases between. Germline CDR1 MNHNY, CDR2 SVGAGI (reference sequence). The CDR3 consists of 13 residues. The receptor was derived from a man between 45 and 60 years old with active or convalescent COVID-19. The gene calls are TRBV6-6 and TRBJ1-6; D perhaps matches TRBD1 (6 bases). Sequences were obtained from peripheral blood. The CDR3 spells CASSYSTGRPLHF. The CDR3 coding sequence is TGTGCCAGCAGTTACTCGACAGGTCGGCCCCTCCACTTT.